This TCR beta chain was recorded in a study of shared clonotypes between healthy human individuals. The CDR3 spans 16 residues. The germline gives CDR1 SGHNT, CDR2 YYREEE (reference sequence). Unmatched junction bases numbered 8, after V lost 0 bases and J lost 8 bases. Assay used: immunoSEQ multiplex PCR; TCRdb lists only in-frame clones, some missing. The sample carries some 2 million clones, 85% to 95% recorded once. The sample consisted of naive CD4+ T cells sorted from blood. As for subset: CD45RA+ positively selected. The J gene is TRBJ2-1, the V gene TRBV5-4; the match to TRBD2 covers 10 bases. The sequence was obtained from a man aged 18 to 29 in good health. CDR3 sequence reads: CASSLAGLAGVDEQFF. The DNA of the CDR3 is TGTGCCAGCAGCTTGGCCGGCCTAGCGGGAGTGGATGAGCAGTTCTTC. The full variable domain, in which reference TRBV5-4 and TRBJ2-1 provide the parts outside the CDR3, is ETGVTQSPTHLIKTRGQQVTLRCSSQSGHNTVSWYQQALGQGPQFIFQYYREEENGRGNFPPRFSGLQFPNYSSELNVNALELDDSALYLCASSLAGLAGVDEQFFGPGTRLTVL.